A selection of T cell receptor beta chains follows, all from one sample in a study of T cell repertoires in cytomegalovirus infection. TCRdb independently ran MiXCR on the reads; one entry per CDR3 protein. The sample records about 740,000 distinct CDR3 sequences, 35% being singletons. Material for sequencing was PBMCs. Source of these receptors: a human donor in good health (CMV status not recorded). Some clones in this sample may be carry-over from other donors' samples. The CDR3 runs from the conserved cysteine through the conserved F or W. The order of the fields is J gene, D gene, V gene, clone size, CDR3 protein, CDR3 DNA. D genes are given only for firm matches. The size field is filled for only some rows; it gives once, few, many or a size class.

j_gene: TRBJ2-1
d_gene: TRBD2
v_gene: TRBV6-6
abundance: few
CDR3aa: CASSYSSGEAQDEQFF
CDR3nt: TGTGCCAGCAGTTACTCGAGCGGGGAAGCCCAGGATGAGCAGTTCTTC

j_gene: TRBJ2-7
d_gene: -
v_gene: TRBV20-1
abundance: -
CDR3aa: CSARTRGAGPGEQYF
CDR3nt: TGCAGTGCTAGAACCCGGGGGGCCGGGCCGGGTGAGCAGTACTTC

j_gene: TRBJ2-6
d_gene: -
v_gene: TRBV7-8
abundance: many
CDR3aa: CASSPEFGGANVLTF
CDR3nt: TGTGCCAGCAGCCCTGAGTTTGGGGGGGCCAACGTCCTGACTTTC

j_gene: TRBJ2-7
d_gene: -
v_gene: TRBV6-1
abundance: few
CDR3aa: CASIGVGMYF
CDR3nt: TGTGCCAGCATAGGGGTCGGTATGTACTTC

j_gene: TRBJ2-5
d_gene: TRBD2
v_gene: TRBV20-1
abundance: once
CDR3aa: CSARTASGAIQETQYF
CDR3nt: TGCAGTGCCCGGACTGCTAGCGGGGCTATCCAAGAGACCCAGTACTTC

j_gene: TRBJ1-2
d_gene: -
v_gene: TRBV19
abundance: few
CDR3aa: CASSAGLVDYGYTF
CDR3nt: TGTGCCAGTAGTGCTGGCTTGGTTGACTATGGCTACACCTTC

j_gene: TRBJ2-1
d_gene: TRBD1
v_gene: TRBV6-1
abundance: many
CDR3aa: CASRVGQSSYNEQFF
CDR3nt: TGTGCCAGCAGGGTGGGACAGAGCTCCTACAATGAGCAGTTCTTC

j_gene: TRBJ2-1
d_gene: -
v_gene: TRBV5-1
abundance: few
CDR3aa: CASSLSGAYYNEQFF
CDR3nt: TGCGCCAGCAGCTTGTCAGGGGCCTATTACAATGAGCAGTTCTTC

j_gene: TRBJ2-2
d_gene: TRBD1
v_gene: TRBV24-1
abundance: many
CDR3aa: CATSETRGTGFTGELFF
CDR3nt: TGTGCCACCAGTGAAACCCGTGGGACAGGGTTCACCGGGGAGCTGTTTTTT

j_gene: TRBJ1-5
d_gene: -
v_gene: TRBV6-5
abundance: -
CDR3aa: CASREYRASNQPQHF
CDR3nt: TGTGCCAGCAGGGAGTACAGGGCTAGCAATCAGCCCCAGCATTTT

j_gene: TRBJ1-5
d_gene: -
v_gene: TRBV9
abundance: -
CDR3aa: CASSPSHSRQPQHF
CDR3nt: TGTGCCAGCAGCCCCTCACATAGTCGTCAGCCCCAGCATTTT

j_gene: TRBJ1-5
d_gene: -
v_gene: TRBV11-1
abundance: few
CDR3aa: CASSFPRSSNQPQHF
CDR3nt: TGTGCCAGCAGCTTTCCCCGGAGTAGCAATCAGCCCCAGCATTTT

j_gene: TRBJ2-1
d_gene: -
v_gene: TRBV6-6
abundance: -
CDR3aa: CAITPMRGSYNEQFF
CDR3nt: TGTGCCATCACTCCTATGAGGGGGTCCTACAATGAGCAGTTCTTC

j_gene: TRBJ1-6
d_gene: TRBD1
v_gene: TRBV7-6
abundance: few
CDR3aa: CASSLEVPQGRSPLHF
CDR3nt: TGTGCCAGCAGCCTAGAGGTGCCACAGGGGCGATCACCCCTCCACTTT

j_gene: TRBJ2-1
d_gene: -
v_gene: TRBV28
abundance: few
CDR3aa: CASSSLSGGVKNEQFF
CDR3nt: TGTGCCAGCAGTTCATTGTCCGGAGGAGTAAAGAATGAGCAGTTCTTC

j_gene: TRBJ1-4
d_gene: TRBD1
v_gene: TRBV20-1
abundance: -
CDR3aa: CSAQGQATNEKLFF
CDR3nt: TGCAGTGCACAGGGGCAAGCAACTAATGAAAAACTGTTTTTT

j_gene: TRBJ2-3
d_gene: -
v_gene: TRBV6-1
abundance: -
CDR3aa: CARSVRRNTDTQDF
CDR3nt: TGTGCCAGAAGCGTCAGGAGAAACACAGATACTCAGGATTTT

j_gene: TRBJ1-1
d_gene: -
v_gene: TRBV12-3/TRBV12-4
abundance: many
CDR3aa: CASRHNTEAFF
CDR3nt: TGTGCCAGCAGACATAACACTGAAGCTTTCTTT

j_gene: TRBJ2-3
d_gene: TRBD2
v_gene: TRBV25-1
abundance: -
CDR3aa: CASRRGGLGTDTQYF
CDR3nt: TGTGCCAGCAGGAGAGGGGGACTAGGGACAGATACGCAGTATTTT

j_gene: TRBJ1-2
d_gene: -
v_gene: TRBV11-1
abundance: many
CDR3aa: CASSLAEGLNYGYTF
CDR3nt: TGTGCCAGCAGCTTAGCGGAGGGCCTTAACTATGGCTACACCTTC

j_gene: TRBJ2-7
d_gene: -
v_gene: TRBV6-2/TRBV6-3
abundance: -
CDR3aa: CASSQRKPGTATYEQYF
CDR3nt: TGTGCCAGCAGTCAGCGCAAGCCCGGGACCGCTACCTACGAGCAGTACTTC

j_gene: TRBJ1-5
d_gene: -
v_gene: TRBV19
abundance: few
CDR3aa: CASTRVGDSNQPQHF
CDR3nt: TGTGCCAGTACTCGGGTCGGGGACAGCAATCAGCCCCAGCATTTT

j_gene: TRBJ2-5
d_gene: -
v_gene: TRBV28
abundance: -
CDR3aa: CASSDTRETQYF
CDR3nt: TGTGCCAGCAGTGATACACGGGAGACCCAGTACTTC

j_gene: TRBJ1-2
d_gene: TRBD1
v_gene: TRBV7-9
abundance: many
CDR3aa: CASSPAGQGRNYGYTF
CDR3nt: TGTGCCAGCAGCCCCGCCGGACAGGGGCGTAACTATGGCTACACCTTC

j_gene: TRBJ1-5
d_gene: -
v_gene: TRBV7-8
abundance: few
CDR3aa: CASSLASWGRTGGQPQHF
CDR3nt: TGTGCCAGCAGCTTAGCGTCCTGGGGGAGAACGGGCGGTCAGCCCCAGCATTTT

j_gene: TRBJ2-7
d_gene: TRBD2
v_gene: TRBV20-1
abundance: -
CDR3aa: CSARDSLAALLADEQYF
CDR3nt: TGCAGTGCTAGGGATTCGCTAGCGGCGCTCCTCGCGGACGAGCAGTACTTC

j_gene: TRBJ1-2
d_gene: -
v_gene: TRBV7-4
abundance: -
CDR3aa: CASSRMGRDHGYTF
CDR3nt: TGTGCCAGCAGCCGGATGGGTAGGGACCATGGCTACACCTTC

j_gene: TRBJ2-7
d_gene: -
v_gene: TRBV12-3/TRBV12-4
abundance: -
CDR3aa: CASSFGLSTYEQYF
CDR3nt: TGTGCCAGCAGTTTTGGCCTAAGTACCTACGAGCAGTACTTC

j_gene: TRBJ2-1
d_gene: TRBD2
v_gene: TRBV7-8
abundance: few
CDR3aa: CASSPTSGRDGEQFF
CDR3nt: TGTGCCAGCAGCCCGACTAGCGGGAGGGATGGTGAGCAGTTCTTC

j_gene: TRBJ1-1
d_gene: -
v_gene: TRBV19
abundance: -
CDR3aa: CASSIPGLDTEAFF
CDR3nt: TGTGCCAGTAGTATCCCCGGGCTGGACACTGAAGCTTTCTTT

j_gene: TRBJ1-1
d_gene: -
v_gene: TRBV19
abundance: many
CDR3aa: CASSGQRNTEAFF
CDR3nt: TGTGCCAGTAGCGGACAGAGGAACACTGAAGCTTTCTTT